This TCR beta chain was captured by sequencing in a study of OX40 agonist ivuxolimab in advanced cancers. The wider study: Prior anti-PD-1, anti-PD-L1 or anti-CTLA-4 therapy was allowed; over 30% had some.

Clones were read by immunoSEQ multiplex PCR, and TCRdb kept only the in-frame ones, dropping some. The table lists tens of thousands of clones, around 87% of them singletons. The source was CD4+ or CD8+ T cells sorted from blood, collected in a trial of the OX40 agonist ivuxolimab. The clonotype originates from an adult with an advanced solid tumor such as melanoma, head and neck, liver or kidney cancer.

The CDR3 nucleotides are TGTGCCACCTCGGGGCCTGTCCCATCGGGCTATGGCTACACCTTC. Encoded protein: CATSGPVPSGYGYTF. The chain combines TRBV6-1 with TRBJ1-2, with a weak D call TRBD1 (5 bases). In germline, CDR1 is MNHNS, CDR2 SASEGT. The CDR3 runs 15 residues. With 10 bases removed from V and 4 bases from J, the gap between germline ends came to 22 bases.